Below, 17 T cell receptor beta chains from the same sample are listed, as sequenced in a study of cytomegalovirus exposure and HLA in healthy donors. Primers for the PCR totalled 60 Vbeta and 13 Jbeta. Libraries were prepared by immunoSEQ multiplex PCR; TCRdb keeps only in-frame clonotypes and omits some of them. The sample holds 200,000 to 300,000 clones, around four fifths seen once. The sample taken for sequencing was PBMCs. These receptors were taken from a boy aged 5-17 years in good health and CMV-seronegative.

The rearrangement uses TRBV29-1 and TRBJ1-2; D is possibly TRBD1 (6 bases). The CDR3 extends over 14 amino acids. Trimming removed 6 bases from V and 0 bases from J, with 14 bases in between. In germline, CDR1 is SQVTM, CDR2 ANQGSEA. Here the CDR3 DNA reads TGCAGCGTGGGGGGGGCCGCTCCTAACTATGGCTACACCTTC. Protein sequence: CSVGGAAPNYGYTF.

This clone was seen a few times. The rearrangement joins TRBV6-5 to TRBJ1-1, with D maybe TRBD1 (6 bases). The germline CDR1 and CDR2 sequences are MNHEY and SVGAGI. V was clipped by 3 bases and J by 5 bases, with 13 bases between them. This CDR3 comprises 14 residues. This CDR3 is CASSYGGWETEAFF. The CDR3 DNA sequence: TGTGCCAGCAGTTATGGGGGCTGGGAGACTGAAGCTTTCTTT.

Only one count was recorded for this clone. V is TRBV15 and J is TRBJ2-1, with TRBD1 as a possible D gene (5 bases). Germline CDR1 LNHNV, CDR2 YYDKDF (reference sequence). V was pared by 0 bases and J by 8 bases, with 14 bases between. The CDR3 covers 15 residues. The CDR3 reads CATSRDSTARDEQFF. The CDR3 DNA follows: TGTGCCACCAGCAGAGACTCGACAGCACGTGATGAGCAGTTCTTC. The variable domain in full, completed from reference TRBV15 and TRBJ2-1, reads DAMVIQNPRYQVTQFGKPVTLSCSQTLNHNVMYWYQQKSSQAPKLLFHYYDKDFNNEADTPDNFQSRRPNTSFCFLDIRSPGLGDTAMYLCATSRDSTARDEQFFGPGTRLTVL.

This sequence joins TRBV10-3 and TRBJ1-1, with D perhaps matching TRBD1 (5 bases). The germline gives CDR1 ENHRY, CDR2 SYGVKD. This CDR3 spans 15 amino acids. V lost 7 bases to trimming and J lost 5 bases, with 20 bases between them. DNA of the CDR3: TGTGCCATCAACCGGGTCGGGCAGGGAGGAACTGAAGCTTTCTTT. Residues: CAINRVGQGGTEAFF.

The chain links TRBV27 to TRBJ1-2; no reliable D call. Trimming removed 3 bases from V and 0 bases from J, with 8 bases in between. CDR3 length equals 14 residues. Germline CDR1 is MNHEY and CDR2 is SMNVEV (reference sequence). The CDR3 DNA is TGTGCCAGCAGTTTCGCACGGTCTAACTATGGCTACACCTTC. It codes for CASSFARSNYGYTF.

In this sample, this clone turned up a few times. V and J are TRBV6-5 and TRBJ1-5, with D possibly TRBD1 on 6 matching bases. The ends were cut back, 0 bases at V and 5 bases at J, with 11 bases in the middle. Germline V CDR1 and CDR2: MNHEY, SVGAGI. The CDR3 covers 15 residues. The CDR3 spells CASSYSSGEYQPQHF. The CDR3, as DNA: TGTGCCAGCAGTTACTCTTCAGGGGAATATCAGCCCCAGCATTTT.

The chain employs TRBV5-1 and TRBJ2-2, with 11 bases matching TRBD2. CDR3 length: 15 amino acids. V lost 0 bases, J lost 8 bases, and 3 bases stayed unmatched. From germline, CDR1 is SGHRS and CDR2 YFSETQ. CDR3 residues: CASSLGRTSGGELFF. Written as DNA, the CDR3 is TGCGCCAGCAGCTTGGGCCGGACTAGCGGGGGGGAGCTGTTTTTT.

In its sample, this clone was seen a few times. The chain uses TRBV5-4 and TRBJ2-7; 8 nucleotides line up with TRBD2. Trimming removed 0 bases from V and 3 bases from J; junction bases left unmatched: 5. The CDR3 covers 15 residues. From germline, CDR1 is SGHNT and CDR2 YYREEE (reference sequence). Here the CDR3 DNA reads TGTGCCAGCAGCTTGGAAGCGGGGGTTAACTACGAGCAGTACTTC. Its protein product is CASSLEAGVNYEQYF.

This clone was recorded only once. The chain employs TRBV2 and TRBJ1-1; the match to TRBD1 covers 9 bases. The V and J ends lost 6 bases and 1 base, in that order; junction bases with no gene match: 6. The CDR3 has 15 amino acids. The germline V gene encodes CDR1 SNHLY and CDR2 FYNNEI. This CDR3 is CASSARGQGNTEAFF. For the CDR3, the DNA is TGTGCCAGCAGCGCTAGGGGACAGGGGAACACTGAAGCTTTCTTT.

The chain couples TRBV10-3 to TRBJ1-1, with no clear D. Trimming removed 0 bases at V and 3 bases at J, with 5 bases between. CDR1 is ENHRY, CDR2 SYGVKD, per germline. The CDR3 has 13 residues. The CDR3 DNA follows: TGTGCCATCAGTGAGTCTCCCGACACTGAAGCTTTCTTT. As protein: CAISESPDTEAFF.

The V call is TRBV11-2, the J call TRBJ1-1; TRBD1 matches at 7 bases. The germline gives CDR1 SGHAT, CDR2 FQNNGV. The CDR3 runs to 12 residues. V was pared by 1 base and J by 14 bases, with 7 bases of the junction left unmatched. CDR3 nucleotides: TGTGCCAGCAGCTTAGCGCGGGACAGTCTCTTCTTT. It translates to CASSLARDSLFF.

The V call is TRBV7-9, the J call TRBJ2-5; D perhaps matches TRBD1 (6 bases). This CDR3 contains 16 residues. From germline, CDR1 is SEHNR and CDR2 FQNEAQ (reference sequence). With 5 bases removed from V and 1 base from J, the gap between germline ends came to 17 bases. The CDR3 DNA reads TGTGCCAGCAGCCCCGGGGTCAGGGGCTTCCAAGAGACCCAGTACTTC. Translated: CASSPGVRGFQETQYF.

This clone was seen a few times. This CDR3 is CASIGSGSIYEQYF. For the CDR3, the DNA is TGTGCCAGCATTGGTAGCGGGAGTATTTACGAGCAGTACTTC. The rearrangement uses TRBV6-5 and TRBJ2-5, with 9 bases that match TRBD2. The J call could be wrong; TRBJ2-7 is a better fit for the DNA end. This CDR3 has 14 residues. The germline CDR1 and CDR2 sequences are MNHEY and SVGAGI.

The rearrangement joins TRBV5-6 to TRBJ2-5, with 7 bases that match TRBD2. After removal of 4 bases from V and 4 bases from J, the junction contained 13 bases not matched to a gene. Germline loops: CDR1 SGHDT, CDR2 YYEEEE. The CDR3 sequence is 16 residues long. The DNA of the CDR3 is TGTGCCAGCAGCCCTAGAACGGGGTCGGGAGGAGAGACCCAGTACTTC. Amino acids: CASSPRTGSGGETQYF.

This chain connects TRBV15 to TRBJ2-7, with TRBD1 matching 9 bases. V dropped 1 base and J dropped 6; count of bases not matched to a gene: 4. The CDR3 sequence is 14 residues long. Per the germline V gene, CDR1 is LNHNV and CDR2 is YYDKDF (reference sequence). Here the CDR3 DNA reads TGTGCCACCAGCAGAGCAACAGGGGGCGGCGAGCAGTACTTC. Translated: CATSRATGGGEQYF.

This clone was observed once. The chain recombines TRBV30 with TRBJ1-4; maybe TRBD1 (6 bases). Germline CDR1 is GTSNPN and CDR2 is SVGIG (reference sequence). Trimming shortened V by 6 bases and J by 5 bases, and 16 bases separated the two germline ends. The CDR3 has 14 residues. CDR3 protein: CACPTKRGNEKLFF. The CDR3 DNA reads as TGTGCCTGTCCGACAAAGAGGGGGAATGAAAAACTGTTTTTT.

The gene calls are TRBV19 and TRBJ1-3, with D tentatively TRBD1 (5 bases). From germline, CDR1 is LNHDA and CDR2 SQIVND (reference sequence). V was trimmed by 2 bases and J by 8 bases, leaving 7 bases between them. This CDR3 contains 12 residues. The CDR3 region has the DNA TGTGCCAGTAGTATATCCAGGGACACCATATATTTT. Translating gives CASSISRDTIYF.